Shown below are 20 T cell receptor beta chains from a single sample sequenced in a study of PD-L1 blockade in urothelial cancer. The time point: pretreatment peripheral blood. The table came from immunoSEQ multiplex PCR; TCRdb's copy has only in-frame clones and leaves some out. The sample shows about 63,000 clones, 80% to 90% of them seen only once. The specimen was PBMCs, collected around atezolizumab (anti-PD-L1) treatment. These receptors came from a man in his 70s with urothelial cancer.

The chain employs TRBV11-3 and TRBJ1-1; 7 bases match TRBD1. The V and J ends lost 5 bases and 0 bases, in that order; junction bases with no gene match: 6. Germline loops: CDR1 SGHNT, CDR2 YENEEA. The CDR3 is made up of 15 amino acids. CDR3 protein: CASSPGTVLNTEAFF. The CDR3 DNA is TGTGCCAGCAGCCCGGGGACAGTCCTGAACACTGAAGCTTTCTTT.

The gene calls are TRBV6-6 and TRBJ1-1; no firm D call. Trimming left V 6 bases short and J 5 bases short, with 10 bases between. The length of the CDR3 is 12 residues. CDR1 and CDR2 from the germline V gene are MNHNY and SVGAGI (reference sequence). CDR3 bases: TGTGCCAGCAGAGCCACTAGGACTGAAGCTTTCTTT. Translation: CASRATRTEAFF.

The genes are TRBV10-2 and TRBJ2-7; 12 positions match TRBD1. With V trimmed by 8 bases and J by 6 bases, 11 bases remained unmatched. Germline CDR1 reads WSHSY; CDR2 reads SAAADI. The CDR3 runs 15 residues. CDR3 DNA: TGCGCCAGCCAAGCAGGGGGGACAGGGGGCCTCGAGCAGTACTTC. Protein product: CASQAGGTGGLEQYF.

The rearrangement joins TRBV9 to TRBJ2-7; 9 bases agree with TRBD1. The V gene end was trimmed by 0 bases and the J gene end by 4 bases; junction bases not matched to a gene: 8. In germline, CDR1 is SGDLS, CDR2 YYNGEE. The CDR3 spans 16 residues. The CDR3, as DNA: TGTGCCAGCAGCGTAGTGGGGACAGGGTCTATATACGAGCAGTACTTC. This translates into CASSVVGTGSIYEQYF.

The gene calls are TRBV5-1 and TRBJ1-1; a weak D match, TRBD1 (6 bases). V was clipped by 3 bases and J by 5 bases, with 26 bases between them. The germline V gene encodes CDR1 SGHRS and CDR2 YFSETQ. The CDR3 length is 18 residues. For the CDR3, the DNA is TGCGCCAGCAGCTCCGTCGTGGGCGAACAGGGCCTGTCAACTGAAGCTTTCTTT. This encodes CASSSVVGEQGLSTEAFF.

The CDR3 loop reads CASSLVSGGADEQFF. The CDR3 region has the DNA TGCGCCAGCAGCTTGGTTAGCGGGGGGGCCGATGAGCAGTTCTTC. The J gene is TRBJ2-1, the V gene TRBV5-1; 11 nucleotides align to TRBD2. The CDR3 is made up of 15 amino acids. J lost 8 bases, V lost 0 bases, and 4 bases had no gene match. CDR1 is SGHRS and CDR2 is YFSETQ in the germline V gene.

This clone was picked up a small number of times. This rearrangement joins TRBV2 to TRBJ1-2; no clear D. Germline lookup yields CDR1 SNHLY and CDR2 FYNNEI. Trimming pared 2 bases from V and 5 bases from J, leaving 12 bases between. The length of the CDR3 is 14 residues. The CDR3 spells CASSENRGSYGYTF. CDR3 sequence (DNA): TGTGCCAGCAGTGAAAATCGGGGTAGTTATGGCTACACCTTC.

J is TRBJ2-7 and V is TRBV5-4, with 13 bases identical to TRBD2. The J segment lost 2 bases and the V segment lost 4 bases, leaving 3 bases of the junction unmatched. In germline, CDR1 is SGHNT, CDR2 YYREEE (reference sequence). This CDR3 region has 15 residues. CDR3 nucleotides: TGTGCCAGCAGCCTCGGACTAGCGGGAGCCTACGAGCAGTACTTC. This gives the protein CASSLGLAGAYEQYF.

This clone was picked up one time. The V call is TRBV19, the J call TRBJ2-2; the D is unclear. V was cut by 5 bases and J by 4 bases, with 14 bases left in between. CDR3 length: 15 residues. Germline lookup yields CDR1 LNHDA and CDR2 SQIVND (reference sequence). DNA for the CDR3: TGTGCCAGTAGTTCCCGCCGGTTACTCACCGGGGAGCTGTTTTTT. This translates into CASSSRRLLTGELFF.

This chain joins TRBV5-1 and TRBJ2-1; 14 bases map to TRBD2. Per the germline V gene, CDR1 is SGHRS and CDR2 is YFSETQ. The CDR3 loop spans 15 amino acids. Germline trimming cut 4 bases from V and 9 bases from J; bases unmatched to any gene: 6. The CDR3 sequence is CASSGGLAGGSEQFF. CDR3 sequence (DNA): TGCGCCAGCAGCGGTGGACTAGCGGGAGGAAGTGAGCAGTTCTTC.

The CDR3 nucleotides read TGTGCCAGCAGTGCCGGGACAGGGGGAGTATTTTCCGGAAACACCATATATTTT. Amino acid sequence: CASSAGTGGVFSGNTIYF. The chain employs TRBV6-1 and TRBJ1-3, with TRBD1 identical over 11 bases. After removal of 4 bases from V and 4 bases from J, the junction contained 12 bases not matched to a gene. The germline CDR1 and CDR2 sequences are MNHNS and SASEGT. The CDR3 consists of 18 residues.

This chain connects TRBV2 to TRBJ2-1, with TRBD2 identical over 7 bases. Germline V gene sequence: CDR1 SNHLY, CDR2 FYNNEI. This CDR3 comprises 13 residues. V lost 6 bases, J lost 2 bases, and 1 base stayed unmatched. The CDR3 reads CASSGLAYNEQFF. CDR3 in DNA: TGTGCCAGCAGCGGACTAGCCTACAATGAGCAGTTCTTC.

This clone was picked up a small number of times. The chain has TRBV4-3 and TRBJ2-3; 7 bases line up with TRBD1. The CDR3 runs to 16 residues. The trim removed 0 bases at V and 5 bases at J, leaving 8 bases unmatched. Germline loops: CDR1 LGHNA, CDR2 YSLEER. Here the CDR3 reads CASSQEGEGAGDTQYF. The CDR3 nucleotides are TGCGCCAGCAGCCAAGAGGGAGAGGGGGCTGGAGATACGCAGTATTTT.

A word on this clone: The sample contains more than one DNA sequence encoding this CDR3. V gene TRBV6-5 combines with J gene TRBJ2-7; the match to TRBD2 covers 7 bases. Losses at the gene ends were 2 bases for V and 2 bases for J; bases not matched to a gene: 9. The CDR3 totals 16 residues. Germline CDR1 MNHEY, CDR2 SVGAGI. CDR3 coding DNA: TGTGCCAGCAGTTACGGTTCGAGTGGGACTACCTACGAGCAGTACTTC. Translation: CASSYGSSGTTYEQYF.

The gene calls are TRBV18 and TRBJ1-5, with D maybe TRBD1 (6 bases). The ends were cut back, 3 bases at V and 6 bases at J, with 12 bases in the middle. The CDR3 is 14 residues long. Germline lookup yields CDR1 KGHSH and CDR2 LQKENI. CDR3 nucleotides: TGTGCCAGCTCACCGGCAGGGGCTGGTCAGCCCCAGCATTTT. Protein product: CASSPAGAGQPQHF.

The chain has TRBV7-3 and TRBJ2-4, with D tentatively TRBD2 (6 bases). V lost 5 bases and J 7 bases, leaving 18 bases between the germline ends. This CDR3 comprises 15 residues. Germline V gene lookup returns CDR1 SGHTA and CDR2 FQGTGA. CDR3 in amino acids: CASSPGSGEFNIQYF. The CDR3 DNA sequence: TGTGCCAGCAGCCCCGGCTCGGGGGAGTTTAACATTCAGTACTTC. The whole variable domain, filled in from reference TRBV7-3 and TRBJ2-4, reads GAGVSQTPSNKVTEKGKYVELRCDPISGHTALYWYRQSLGQGPEFLIYFQGTGAADDSGLPNDRFFAVRPEGSVSTLKIQRTERGDSAVYLCASSPGSGEFNIQYFGAGTRLSVL.

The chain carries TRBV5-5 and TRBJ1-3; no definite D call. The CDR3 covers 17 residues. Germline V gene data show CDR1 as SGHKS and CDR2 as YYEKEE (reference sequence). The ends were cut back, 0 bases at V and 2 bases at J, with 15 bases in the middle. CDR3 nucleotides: TGTGCCAGCAGCTTGGACTTAGTGGAGACGGCTGGAAACACCATATATTTT. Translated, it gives CASSLDLVETAGNTIYF.

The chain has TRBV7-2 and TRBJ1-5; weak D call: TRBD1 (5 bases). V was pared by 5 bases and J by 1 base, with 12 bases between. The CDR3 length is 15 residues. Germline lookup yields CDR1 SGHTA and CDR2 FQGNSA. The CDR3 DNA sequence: TGTGCCAGCAGCCCACAGGCTTTAAGCAATCAGCCCCAGCATTTT. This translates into CASSPQALSNQPQHF.

Written as DNA, the CDR3 is TGTGCCAGCAGTGAAGTCGGGGGAAGCACAGATACGCAGTATTTT. Translation gives CASSEVGGSTDTQYF. This sequence joins TRBV6-1 and TRBJ2-3; the D gene is possibly TRBD2 (6 bases). V dropped 1 base and J dropped 0 bases, with 8 bases sitting between them. In germline, CDR1 is MNHNS, CDR2 SASEGT. This CDR3 has 15 amino acids.

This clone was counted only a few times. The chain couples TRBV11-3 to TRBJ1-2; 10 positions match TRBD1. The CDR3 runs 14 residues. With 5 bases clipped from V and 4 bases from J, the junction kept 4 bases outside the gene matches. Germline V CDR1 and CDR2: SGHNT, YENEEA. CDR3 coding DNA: TGTGCCAGCAGCGGTCGGACAGGGGGCTATGGCTACACCTTC. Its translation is CASSGRTGGYGYTF.